The TCR beta chain described here comes from a study of CD8 T cells in ankylosing spondylitis. Notes on the study in general: The clones that were linked to disease were reported to be significantly enriched in matched synovial fluid samples from ankylosing spondylitis patients. Several highly homologous variants made up a TCR beta motif, and this motif appeared characteristic of ankylosing spondylitis blood.

MiXCR was run by TCRdb on the 5' RACE reads, yielding one entry per CDR3 protein. The sample has some 400,000 distinct CDR3 sequences, about 20% seen once. Germline V gives CDR1 SGHVS, CDR2 FQNEAQ. This CDR3 contains 15 residues. V lost 0 bases and J lost 1, with 9 bases in between. A note on this clonotype: The antigen remains unidentified.

Sequencing was performed on blood, either unsorted or a sorted T cell fraction (not recorded which). V gene TRBV7-8 combines with J gene TRBJ1-1, with unresolved D. This TCR derives from a male donor with ankylosing spondylitis. CDR3 loop: CASSLAPLRNTEAFF. The CDR3 DNA reads as TGTGCCAGCAGCTTAGCTCCGTTACGGAACACTGAAGCTTTCTTT.